This entry describes one T cell receptor beta chain. Its antigen is not yet known. Per-nucleotide qualities are absent, and no much larger clonotype sits a single base away. This same CDR3 is encoded by further DNA sequences in the sample. Using the deep immunoSEQ assay, multiplex PCR amplified TCR CDR3 regions from genomic DNA. Genomic DNA extracted from each cell subset was distributed evenly over all wells of several immunoSEQ 96-well plates, and each plate served as one replicate. For sorted subsets, each replicate PCR was loaded with around 220 ng genomic DNA, equivalent to 32,000 or so T cell genomes. Purified libraries were measured with a Qubit 3.0 fluorometer, size-checked on a Bioanalyzer 2100, and measured again with the KAPA Library Quantification kit. A separate single-read 150-cycle Illumina NextSeq 550 flow cell was used to sequence each immunoSEQ 96-well plate. In the original analysis: Because only junctional sequences without quality scores were contained in the immunoSEQ output, filtering matching that applied to full-length reads could not be performed. Sequences were annotated with PyIR, a Python wrapper for IgBLAST v1.9, using IMGT germline references to assign V/J genes and CDR3. Reads with weak V/J assignments (E-value above 1e-6), missing CDR3, stop codons, out-of-frame junctions, or ambiguous translated residues were removed. A V3J clonotype was defined by an identical inferred V gene, J gene, and CDR3 amino acid sequence. Percentage overlap between repertoires was computed as shared unique clonotypes divided by the size of the smaller repertoire. Richness of each repertoire was evaluated using RTK rarefaction, the Chao1 estimator, and Recon v2.1 estimates of unobserved clonotypes. For all TCRbeta clonotypes obtained by the gDNA method from four donors, generation probabilities were computed with OLGA. TCRdb provides this immuneACCESS table in a form limited to in-frame rearrangements. Some clones are lacking; in checked studies, under half of them reflect an unresolved V gene, and why the rest are absent is not known. That table gives V, J and clone size, and the DNA gave D and trimming. The sample table shows some 2.3 million clones, and approximately 95% are seen once. 0.39% of the sample rests with the top ten.

This sample was included in a study of shared clonotypes between healthy human individuals (dated by TCRdb to 2019 to 2021). A note on the overall study: A few men and a couple of women, aged 18 to 49 years, made up the cohort. The study deeply sequenced blood TCR repertoires of about 5 healthy adults to estimate repertoire size and the extent of clonotype sharing between individuals. To increase sequencing depth and limit assay-specific biases, TCR repertoire library preparation and sequencing were carried out by different laboratories using diverse techniques. For each donor, CD4 naive and CD4 memory were each run on three plates, CD8 naive on two plates, and CD8 memory on one plate. Between about 0.9 and 10 billion PBMCs per donor were obtained by leukapheresis.

V is trimmed back by 1 base and J by 3 bases, and the junction contains 3 bases that no gene match accounts for. Its CDR3 holds 14 amino acids, cysteine through phenylalanine. Just the 42-base CDR3 DNA is kept, in frame starting at base 1. From the germline V gene, CDR1 is LGHNA and CDR2 is YSLEER. The donors were healthy, HIV-negative adults with no recently reported acute infections or vaccinations. All donors were Caucasian adults living in Nashville, Tennessee, USA. CD4+ T cells were enriched through magnetic negative selection, after which naive cells were positively selected on CD45RA and the remaining negative fraction served as the memory subset. After blood collection by leukapheresis, PBMCs were isolated using Ficoll-Histopaque density gradient centrifugation and then cryopreserved in the vapor phase of liquid nitrogen. Analytical flow cytometry was used to check the purity and quantity of each magnetically sorted T cell population. Genomic DNA was isolated from each sorted fraction and quantified by UV absorbance on a Nanodrop 2000c.

Findings and caveats that apply to the study as a whole: Because the study included only a small number of donors, the genetic and exposure-history diversity represented was limited. When a few donors were compared, the shared fraction of clonotypes was about 5.2% for naive CD4, around 3.6% for naive CD8, 2% to 2.5% for memory CD4, and under 0.5% for memory CD8. Pairwise subsampling indicated that sequencing depth was expected to affect the degree of clonotype sharing among donors. Only blood was sampled, and tissue TCR repertoires likely differ from those in blood. Estimated clonotype richness was generally larger for naive than for memory subsets. Even with the large sequencing depth, rarefaction of the sorted-subset datasets indicated that sequencing was incomplete. Higher generation probabilities were observed for clonotypes shared by all four sorted-subset donors than for non-shared clonotypes.

The sequence links TRBV4-3 to TRBJ2-7, and 7 junctional nucleotides match TRBD1. The clonotype was recovered from a man younger than 30 in good health. Some clones in this sample may be carry-over from other donors' samples. The sequenced sample consisted of naive CD4+ T cells from PBMCs. The sample's cell subset or site label, in plain terms: CD45RA+ positively selected. Here the CDR3 is given as CASSQGQGVYEQYF. DNA sequence: TGCGCCAGCAGCCAAGGACAGGGCGTCTACGAGCAGTACTTC.